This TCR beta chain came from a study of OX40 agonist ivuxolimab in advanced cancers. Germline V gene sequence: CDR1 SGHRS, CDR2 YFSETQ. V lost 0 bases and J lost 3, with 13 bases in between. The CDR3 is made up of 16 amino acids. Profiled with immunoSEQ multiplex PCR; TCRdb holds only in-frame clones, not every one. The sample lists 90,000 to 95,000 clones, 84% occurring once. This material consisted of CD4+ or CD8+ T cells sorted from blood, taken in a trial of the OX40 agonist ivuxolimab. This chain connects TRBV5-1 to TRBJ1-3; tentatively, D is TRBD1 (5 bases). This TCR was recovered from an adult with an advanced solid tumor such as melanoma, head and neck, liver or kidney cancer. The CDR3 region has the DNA TGCGCCAGCAGCTTGGCCGGGGGACGACTTGGAAACACCATATATTTT. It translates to CASSLAGGRLGNTIYF.